One sample yielded the 21 T cell receptor beta chains listed below, sequenced in a study of cytomegalovirus exposure and HLA in healthy donors. PCR involved 60 Vbeta and 13 Jbeta primers. Sequencing used immunoSEQ multiplex PCR; TCRdb keeps in-frame clones, though not all of them. The sample lists 130,000 to 150,000 clones, roughly four fifths seen once, with around 4.1% in the top ten. Sample: PBMCs. The receptors originated from a man aged 40-50 years in good health and CMV-seropositive.

The chain is built from TRBV5-6 and TRBJ2-3; D call uncertain. The CDR3 is 13 residues long. V was pared by 2 bases and J by 6 bases, with 10 bases between. Germline assignment: CDR1 SGHDT and CDR2 YYEEEE. The CDR3 sequence is CASSFQVDDTQYF. As DNA, the CDR3 is TGTGCCAGCAGCTTCCAGGTAGATGATACGCAGTATTTT.

The chain joins TRBV19 to TRBJ2-1; 14 nucleotides align to TRBD2. This CDR3 has 16 residues. The ends lost 1 base at V and 8 bases at J; junction bases unmatched: 4. Germline CDR1 LNHDA, CDR2 SQIVND (reference sequence). The CDR3 DNA is TGTGCCAGTAGTATAGGGGGGACTAGCGGGAGATATGAGCAGTTCTTC. Encoded protein: CASSIGGTSGRYEQFF.

This chain connects TRBV27 to TRBJ2-1, with D possibly TRBD1 on 6 matching bases. CDR3 length equals 16 residues. V was cut by 2 bases and J by 12 bases, with 23 bases left in between. Germline V gives CDR1 MNHEY, CDR2 SMNVEV (reference sequence). The CDR3 bases are TGTGCCAGCAGTTTAGAAGGTGCCCGGGGACAAGTCGGGCAGTTCTTC. It yields the protein CASSLEGARGQVGQFF.

The chain employs TRBV5-6 and TRBJ1-5; 9 bases map to TRBD1. With V trimmed by 3 bases and J by 7 bases, 20 bases remained unmatched. CDR3 length equals 19 residues. Germline loops: CDR1 SGHDT, CDR2 YYEEEE. CDR3 amino acids: CASSSRGTGIGLGAQPQHF. The DNA for the CDR3 is TGTGCCAGCAGCTCCCGCGGGACAGGGATTGGCCTGGGGGCGCAGCCCCAGCATTTT.

This chain links TRBV2 with TRBJ1-5; the D gene is possibly TRBD1 (5 bases). The length of the CDR3 is 13 residues. Germline V gives CDR1 SNHLY, CDR2 FYNNEI. Trimming removed 4 bases at V and 6 bases at J, with 10 bases between. This CDR3 is CASSGQSRQPQHF. The CDR3 DNA is TGTGCCAGCAGTGGACAGTCCCGTCAGCCCCAGCATTTT.

This chain uses TRBV5-1 with TRBJ2-4; TRBD1 matches 11 bases. CDR3 length equals 14 residues. V was pared by 6 bases and J by 6 bases, with 5 bases of the junction left unmatched. Germline CDR1 reads SGHRS; CDR2 reads YFSETQ. CDR3 in amino acids: CASTPGTGGNIQYF. The CDR3 DNA reads TGCGCCAGCACACCCGGGACAGGGGGAAACATTCAGTACTTC.

The V gene is TRBV4-1, the J gene TRBJ1-2; D is uncertain. Trimming pared 2 bases from V and 5 bases from J, leaving 12 bases between. This CDR3 region has 14 residues. Germline assignment: CDR1 MGHRA and CDR2 YSYEKL. The CDR3 loop is CASSQPAEGYGYTF. The CDR3 nucleotides are TGCGCCAGCAGCCAACCAGCGGAAGGGTATGGCTACACCTTC.

The V call is TRBV7-9, the J call TRBJ2-1; the match to TRBD2 covers 10 bases. The CDR3 is 18 amino acids. J lost 4 bases, V lost 2 bases, and 11 bases had no gene match. CDR1 is SEHNR and CDR2 is FQNEAQ in the germline V gene (reference sequence). CDR3 nucleotide sequence: TGTGCCAGCAGCTTACGGGATAGCGGGGGGCGTAAGTACAATGAGCAGTTCTTC. Residues: CASSLRDSGGRKYNEQFF.

This clone was counted a single time. This chain uses TRBV6-6 with TRBJ2-3; maybe TRBD1 (6 bases). The CDR3 is 13 residues long. V gave up 7 bases and J gave up 2 bases, with 10 bases separating them. Germline V gene sequence: CDR1 MNHNY, CDR2 SVGAGI (reference sequence). This CDR3 reads CASNRDPTDTQYF. As DNA, the CDR3 is TGTGCCAGCAACAGGGACCCCACAGATACGCAGTATTTT.

The V call is TRBV7-9, the J call TRBJ2-1; possibly TRBD2 for D (5 bases). CDR1 and CDR2 from the germline V gene are SEHNR and FQNEAQ (reference sequence). The V end lost 4 bases, the J end lost 6 bases, and 19 bases lay between the germline ends. The CDR3 has 16 residues. CDR3 residues: CASSWRLGLGGNEQFF. The CDR3 DNA sequence: TGTGCCAGCAGCTGGCGGCTGGGCCTCGGAGGCAATGAGCAGTTCTTC.

This chain uses TRBV5-1 with TRBJ2-1; 14 bases fit TRBD2. Germline lookup yields CDR1 SGHRS and CDR2 YFSETQ. The CDR3 is 15 residues long. Unmatched junction bases numbered 4, after V lost 4 bases and J lost 7 bases. CDR3 nucleotides: TGCGCCAGCAGCAAGACTAGCGGGAGGGGTAATGAGCAGTTCTTC. Translated, it gives CASSKTSGRGNEQFF.

The J gene is TRBJ1-1, the V gene TRBV6-6; possibly TRBD1 for D (6 bases). In germline, CDR1 is MNHNY, CDR2 SVGAGI (reference sequence). V was clipped by 5 bases and J by 3 bases, with 16 bases between them. This CDR3 region has 15 residues. In DNA form, the CDR3 reads TGTGCCAGCAGTCCGGTACAGGGATTCGACACTGAAGCTTTCTTT. Its protein is CASSPVQGFDTEAFF.

V and J are TRBV27 and TRBJ1-1; D ambiguous. The length of the CDR3 is 15 residues. Germline V lookup: CDR1 MNHEY, CDR2 SMNVEV (reference sequence). Trimming pared 6 bases from V and 1 base from J, leaving 15 bases between. The CDR3 DNA is TGTGCCAGCAGGAGTCTAGGTGGAGGGAACACTGAAGCTTTCTTT. Its translation is CASRSLGGGNTEAFF.

The CDR3 bases are TGTGCTAGTGGAGGACAGCTTCCCTACAATGAGCAGTTCTTC. Translation gives CASGGQLPYNEQFF. V gene TRBV12-5 combines with J gene TRBJ2-1; D may be TRBD1 (6 bases). Germline lookup yields CDR1 LGHNT and CDR2 FRNRAP. CDR3 length: 14 residues. V lost 6 bases, J lost 2 bases, and 11 bases lay in between.

This sequence joins TRBV9 and TRBJ1-1; tentative D call: TRBD1 (5 bases). The CDR3 has 12 amino acids. V shed 4 bases and J shed 7 bases, with 11 bases lying between them. The germline V gene has CDR1 SGDLS and CDR2 YYNGEE. CDR3: CASSRDRGEAFF. Written as DNA, the CDR3 is TGTGCCAGCAGCAGGGATAGGGGTGAAGCTTTCTTT.

V gene TRBV11-3 combines with J gene TRBJ2-5, with D unresolved. This CDR3 is built from 12 residues. Trimming removed 5 bases from V and 5 bases from J, with 9 bases in between. CDR1 and CDR2 (germline): SGHNT, YENEEA. In DNA form, the CDR3 reads TGTGCCAGCAGCCCCGAGGCGGAGACCCAGTACTTC. This codes for CASSPEAETQYF.

The rearrangement joins TRBV4-1 to TRBJ2-2; 7 nucleotides agree with TRBD1. The CDR3 totals 16 residues. CDR1 MGHRA and CDR2 YSYEKL come from the germline V gene. V lost 0 bases and J lost 4; bases outside the gene matches: 5. The CDR3 bases are TGCGCCAGCAGCCAAGAGGGACAGCCTGGCACCGGGGAGCTGTTTTTT. Protein sequence: CASSQEGQPGTGELFF.

The chain is built from TRBV6-5 and TRBJ1-2; the match to TRBD1 covers 9 bases. Trimming took 6 bases from V and 6 from J; bases not matched to a gene: 5. The V gene's germline CDR1 is MNHEY and CDR2 SVGAGI. This CDR3 contains 13 residues. The CDR3: CASRPGQGHGYTF. CDR3 nucleotides: TGTGCCAGCAGGCCGGGACAGGGCCATGGCTACACCTTC.

The chain employs TRBV18 and TRBJ1-1; no firm D call. The CDR3 is 14 amino acids. Per germline, CDR1 KGHSH and CDR2 LQKENI. Trimming took 3 bases from V and 8 from J, leaving 16 bases between them. The CDR3 nucleotides are TGTGCCAGCTCACCCCCCGTCGAGAGGGAGGAAGCTTTCTTT. Translated, it gives CASSPPVEREEAFF. The full variable domain, in which reference TRBV18 and TRBJ1-1 provide the parts outside the CDR3, is NAGVMQNPRHLVRRRGQEARLRCSPMKGHSHVYWYRQLPEEGLKFMVYLQKENIIDESGMPKERFSAEFPKEGPSILRIQQVVRGDSAAYFCASSPPVEREEAFFGQGTRLTVV.

V usage is TRBV7-9 and J usage is TRBJ1-1; weak D call: TRBD1 (5 bases). CDR3 length: 14 amino acids. V lost 2 bases, J lost 4 bases, and 11 bases lay in between. The germline V gene encodes CDR1 SEHNR and CDR2 FQNEAQ (reference sequence). The CDR3 DNA is TGTGCCAGCAGCTTACAGGGAGGAAGCACTGAAGCTTTCTTT. It specifies CASSLQGGSTEAFF.

The chain employs TRBV21-1 and TRBJ1-1. TRBV21-1 is termed a pseudogene. This CDR3 has 15 residues. The CDR3: CASSKLARGNTEAFF. CDR3 nucleotide sequence: TGTGCCAGCAGCAAACTCGCGAGAGGGAACACTGAAGCTTTCTTT.